The present TCR beta chain was sequenced within a study of T-cell memory formation after mild COVID-19. Comment on this clonotype: Its specificity is not known.

Findings of the study overall: CD4+ contracting clones lay mainly in CM and EM, CD8+ ones in EMRA.

TCRdb passed the 5' RACE reads through MiXCR, listing each CDR3 protein once. The sample has a few hundred thousand distinct CDR3 sequences; around a sixth are singletons. This receptor was taken from a man between 18 and 35 years old who had mild COVID-19 (a few samples of this study predate the infection). Cell type and time point are not known. Sequencing was carried out using PBMCs or a T cell subset sorted from them (not recorded which).

Here the CDR3 reads CATSTTGGETQYF. The CDR3 DNA is TGTGCCACCAGCACTACCGGCGGGGAGACCCAGTACTTC. The chain carries TRBV24-1 and TRBJ2-5, with D perhaps TRBD2 (5 bases). Trimming took off 7 bases at V and 5 bases at J, with 13 bases between the two ends. Germline CDR1 and CDR2: KGHDR and SFDVKD. CDR3 length equals 13 residues.